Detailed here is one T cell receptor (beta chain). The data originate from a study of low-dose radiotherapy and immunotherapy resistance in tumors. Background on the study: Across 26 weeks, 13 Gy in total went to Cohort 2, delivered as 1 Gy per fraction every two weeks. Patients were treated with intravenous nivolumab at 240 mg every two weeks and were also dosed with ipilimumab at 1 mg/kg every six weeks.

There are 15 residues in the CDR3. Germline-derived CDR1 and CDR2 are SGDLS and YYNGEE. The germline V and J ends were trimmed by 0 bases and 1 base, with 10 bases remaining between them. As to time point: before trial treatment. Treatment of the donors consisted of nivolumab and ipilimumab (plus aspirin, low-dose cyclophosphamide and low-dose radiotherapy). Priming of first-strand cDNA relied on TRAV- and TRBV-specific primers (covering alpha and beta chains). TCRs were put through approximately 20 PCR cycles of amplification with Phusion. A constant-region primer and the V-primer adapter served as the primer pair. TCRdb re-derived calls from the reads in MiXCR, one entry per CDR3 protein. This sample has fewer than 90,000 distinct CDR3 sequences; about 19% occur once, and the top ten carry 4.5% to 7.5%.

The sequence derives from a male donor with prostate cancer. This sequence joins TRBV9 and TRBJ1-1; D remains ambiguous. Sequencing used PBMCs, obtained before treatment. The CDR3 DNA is TGTGCCAGCAGCGTAGGACCCAATGGGAACACTGAAGCTTTCTTT. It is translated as CASSVGPNGNTEAFF.